This T cell receptor (beta chain) was recovered during a study of monozygotic twins with cystic fibrosis. Study-wide results and limits: V usage most resembled the co-twin in 13 of 16 pairs.

For this clone: Its matching antigen is unknown.

TCRdb's copy holds only in-frame clones and misses some; the assay was immunoSEQ multiplex PCR. The sample yields around 33,000 clones, nearly 85% seen once. Germline trimming cut 7 bases from V and 1 base from J; bases unmatched to any gene: 9. The germline gives CDR1 SQVTM, CDR2 ANQGSEA. The CDR3 contains 15 residues. This chain connects TRBV29-1 to TRBJ2-1, with 8 bases matching TRBD2. Input material: blood. The source of this sequence is a girl aged 2-15 years with cystic fibrosis. The chain's CDR3 is CSGVSGGPSYNEQFF. CDR3 sequence (DNA): TGCAGCGGAGTAAGCGGGGGCCCTTCCTACAATGAGCAGTTCTTC.